The 28 T cell receptor beta chains reported below all come from one sample, sequenced in a study of shared clonotypes between healthy human individuals. The method was immunoSEQ multiplex PCR; TCRdb's version includes in-frame clones alone and lacks a portion of them. The table lists around 750,000 clones, approximately 79% of them singletons. Sequencing was performed on memory CD4+ T cells sorted from blood. As for subset: CD45RA-negative fraction. These receptors were obtained from a woman under 40 in good health.

The J gene is TRBJ2-5, the V gene TRBV11-2, with unresolved D. The J call may be in error: the DNA end matches TRBJ2-7 better. CDR3 size: 10 residues. In germline, CDR1 is SGHAT, CDR2 FQNNGV. CDR3 in DNA: TGTGCCAGCATGGGATACGAGCAGTACTTC. Protein sequence: CASMGYEQYF.

The chain uses TRBV11-3 and TRBJ2-1; 8 bases align to TRBD2. This CDR3 region has 13 residues. Germline V CDR1 and CDR2: SGHNT, YENEEA. Losses at the gene ends were 5 bases for V and 7 bases for J; bases not matched to a gene: 4. The CDR3 nucleotides are TGTGCCAGCAGCGTGGGACTAGGGAATGAGCAGTTCTTC. As protein: CASSVGLGNEQFF.

The chain carries TRBV6-5 and TRBJ1-5; D not resolved. The V gene's germline CDR1 is MNHEY and CDR2 SVGAGI. V dropped 2 bases and J dropped 4 bases, with 6 bases sitting between them. The length of the CDR3 is 13 residues. The CDR3 region is CASSYNPNQPQHF. CDR3 nucleotide sequence: TGTGCCAGCAGTTACAACCCAAATCAGCCCCAGCATTTT.

The rearrangement uses TRBV5-1 and TRBJ1-3, with 8 bases fitting TRBD1. CDR1 and CDR2 from the germline V gene are SGHRS and YFSETQ. The CDR3 covers 16 residues. With V trimmed by 4 bases and J by 1 base, 7 bases remained unmatched. The CDR3 sequence is CASSLDRVLSGNTIYF. The CDR3 DNA follows: TGCGCCAGCAGCCTGGACAGGGTTCTTTCTGGAAACACCATATATTTT.

This clone was seen more than once but under ten times. The sample has other DNA sequences that encode this CDR3 too. The genes are TRBV7-3 and TRBJ1-1; D gene uncertain. CDR1 and CDR2 from the germline V gene are SGHTA and FQGTGA. The CDR3 spans 13 residues. Deletions cut 4 bases from V and 1 base from J, with 7 bases between. DNA for the CDR3: TGTGCCAGCAGCTCCATGGAGAACACTGAAGCTTTCTTT. Translating gives CASSSMENTEAFF.

The chain uses TRBV25-1 and TRBJ1-5; no clear D. CDR3 length: 14 amino acids. Trimming removed 3 bases from V and 6 bases from J, with 12 bases in between. Per the germline V gene, CDR1 is MGHDK and CDR2 is SYGVNS. CDR3 bases: TGTGCCAGCAGTGACATGGATTTTGGTCAGCCCCAGCATTTT. Translated: CASSDMDFGQPQHF.

J is TRBJ2-3 and V is TRBV10-3, with D perhaps TRBD2 (6 bases). The length of the CDR3 is 15 residues. Germline lookup yields CDR1 ENHRY and CDR2 SYGVKD. Trimming removed 0 bases at V and 4 bases at J, with 11 bases between. The CDR3 DNA follows: TGTGCCATCAGTGAGTCGACGGGAGCGGCAGATACGCAGTATTTT. It yields the protein CAISESTGAADTQYF.

Worth noting for this clone: Other DNA sequences in the sample encode the same CDR3. V usage is TRBV5-1 and J usage is TRBJ2-1; D gene uncertain. The CDR3 is 15 residues long. V was trimmed by 2 bases and J by 0 bases, leaving 9 bases between them. Germline V lookup: CDR1 SGHRS, CDR2 YFSETQ. The CDR3 region has the DNA TGCGCCAGCAGCTTAGCGTCCAGCTCCTACAATGAGCAGTTCTTC. It is translated as CASSLASSSYNEQFF.

The V call is TRBV20-1, the J call TRBJ2-5, with D unclear. The J call may be faulty, since TRBJ2-7 better matches the DNA end. This CDR3 contains 11 residues. Germline assignment: CDR1 DFQATT and CDR2 SNEGSKA (reference sequence). CDR3 sequence reads: CSAPADYEQYF. The DNA for the CDR3 is TGCAGTGCCCCTGCGGACTACGAGCAGTACTTC.

The sample holds a few counts of this clone. The chain recombines TRBV27 with TRBJ1-1; the D is unclear. Trimming stripped 3 bases from V and 0 bases from J, with 8 bases between. The germline CDR1 and CDR2 sequences are MNHEY and SMNVEV (reference sequence). The CDR3 extends over 14 amino acids. Here the CDR3 DNA reads TGTGCCAGCAGTTTCACCCAAATGAACACTGAAGCTTTCTTT. This translates into CASSFTQMNTEAFF.

V is TRBV19 and J is TRBJ2-7; 10 positions agree with TRBD1. Looked up from germline, CDR1 is LNHDA and CDR2 is SQIVND (reference sequence). After removal of 4 bases from V and 3 bases from J, the junction contained 6 bases not matched to a gene. The length of the CDR3 is 15 residues. The CDR3 sequence: CASSNWDRGFYEQYF. The CDR3 bases are TGTGCCAGTAGTAACTGGGACAGGGGTTTCTACGAGCAGTACTTC. Full variable domain (outside the CDR3, taken from reference TRBV19 and TRBJ2-7): DGGITQSPKYLFRKEGQNVTLSCEQNLNHDAMYWYRQDPGQGLRLIYYSQIVNDFQKGDIAEGYSVSREKKESFPLTVTSAQKNPTAFYLCASSNWDRGFYEQYFGPGTRLTVT.

This sequence joins TRBV11-2 and TRBJ1-5; maybe TRBD1 (5 bases). This CDR3 contains 15 residues. V dropped 0 bases and J dropped 0 bases, with 6 bases sitting between them. The germline CDR1 and CDR2 sequences are SGHAT and FQNNGV. Here the CDR3 DNA reads TGTGCCAGCAGCTTAGAACAGGATAGCAATCAGCCCCAGCATTTT. Its protein is CASSLEQDSNQPQHF.

This chain joins TRBV18 and TRBJ2-2; 13 bases match TRBD2. CDR3 length equals 16 residues. Trimming removed 5 bases from V and 5 bases from J; junction bases left unmatched: 5. Germline V gene data show CDR1 as KGHSH and CDR2 as LQKENI. The CDR3 reads CASSSGLAGATGELFF. The CDR3 nucleotides read TGTGCCAGCTCATCCGGACTAGCGGGAGCAACCGGGGAGCTGTTTTTT.

A remark on this clone: The junction departs from germline at one end; a sequencing error may be responsible. The chain combines TRBV7-9 with TRBJ1-2, with no clear D. The germline gives CDR1 SEHNR, CDR2 FQNEAQ (reference sequence). The CDR3 loop spans 10 amino acids. The CDR3 here is CASSPTGERF. CDR3 sequence (DNA): TGTGCCAGCAGCCCAACGGGAGAACGATTC.

The rearrangement links TRBV5-1 to TRBJ2-6, with 7 bases fitting TRBD1. V lost 1 base to trimming and J lost 0 bases; unmatched junction nucleotides: 4. Germline assignment: CDR1 SGHRS and CDR2 YFSETQ. CDR3 length: 17 amino acids. Here the CDR3 reads CASSLWAGGSGANVLTF. The CDR3 DNA reads TGCGCCAGCAGCTTGTGGGCAGGGGGCTCTGGGGCCAACGTCCTGACTTTC.

Only a few counts were recorded for this clone. The CDR3 sequence: CASSGRGGGSEKLFF. DNA of the CDR3: TGTGCCAGCAGCGGACGTGGAGGGGGGAGTGAAAAACTGTTTTTT. The V call is TRBV7-9, the J call TRBJ1-4; perhaps TRBD1 as D (6 bases). Deletions cut 5 bases from V and 7 bases from J, with 17 bases between. The CDR3 consists of 15 residues. The germline V gene has CDR1 SEHNR and CDR2 FQNEAQ (reference sequence).

The chain carries TRBV25-1 and TRBJ1-4, with D uncertain. V was clipped by 5 bases and J by 1 base, with 8 bases between them. CDR1 is MGHDK, CDR2 SYGVNS, per germline. The CDR3 sequence is 14 residues long. CDR3 region: CASSLSGTNEKLFF. The CDR3 nucleotides are TGTGCCAGCAGTCTTTCAGGAACTAATGAAAAACTGTTTTTT.

The chain is built from TRBV19 and TRBJ2-1, with D possibly TRBD1 on 6 matching bases. Germline CDR1 reads LNHDA; CDR2 reads SQIVND (reference sequence). Trimming removed 6 bases at V and 7 bases at J, with 16 bases between. There are 14 residues in the CDR3. CDR3 region: CASSKPGQGNEQFF. Written as DNA, the CDR3 is TGTGCCAGTAGCAAACCGGGCCAGGGGAATGAGCAGTTCTTC. Filled out from reference TRBV19 and TRBJ2-1, the complete variable domain reads DGGITQSPKYLFRKEGQNVTLSCEQNLNHDAMYWYRQDPGQGLRLIYYSQIVNDFQKGDIAEGYSVSREKKESFPLTVTSAQKNPTAFYLCASSKPGQGNEQFFGPGTRLTVL.

The rearrangement joins TRBV11-2 to TRBJ1-1; D not resolved. The germline V and J ends were trimmed by 2 bases and 0 bases, with 13 bases remaining between them. The CDR3 consists of 16 residues. Germline values: CDR1 SGHAT, CDR2 FQNNGV. The CDR3 region is CASSLSTTTLNTEAFF. CDR3 nucleotides: TGTGCCAGCAGCTTATCAACGACAACCCTGAACACTGAAGCTTTCTTT.

V is TRBV5-1 and J is TRBJ2-5, with TRBD1 matching 7 bases. CDR1 SGHRS and CDR2 YFSETQ come from the germline V gene. CDR3 length equals 14 residues. Trimming cost V 2 bases and J 5 bases; bases outside gene matches: 6. This CDR3 is CASSLSQGVETQYF. CDR3 nucleotide sequence: TGCGCCAGCAGCTTATCCCAGGGGGTGGAGACCCAGTACTTC.

The chain joins TRBV5-6 to TRBJ2-6; D is ambiguous. This CDR3 has 16 amino acids. CDR1 is SGHDT, CDR2 YYEEEE, per germline. Trimming removed 0 bases from V and 0 bases from J, with 7 bases in between. CDR3 sequence reads: CASSLGGHSGANVLTF. CDR3 DNA sequence: TGTGCCAGCAGCTTGGGTGGCCACTCTGGGGCCAACGTCCTGACTTTC.

The chain has TRBV18 and TRBJ1-2; 9 bases are shared with TRBD1. V trimming: 3 bases; J trimming: 4 bases; junction bases outside the gene matches: 12. The CDR3 is 17 amino acids. Per the germline V gene, CDR1 is KGHSH and CDR2 is LQKENI. CDR3 sequence (DNA): TGTGCCAGCTCACCCATGAATGGACAGGGGTATGGCTATGGCTACACCTTC. This encodes CASSPMNGQGYGYGYTF.

This chain uses TRBV6-5 with TRBJ2-2, with 9 bases that match TRBD1. The V segment lost 0 bases and the J segment 7 bases; nucleotides outside the gene matches: 0. The CDR3 has 14 residues. CDR1 is MNHEY, CDR2 SVGAGI, per germline. CDR3 bases: TGTGCCAGCAGTTACTCGACAGGGGGCGGGGAGCTGTTTTTT. This encodes CASSYSTGGGELFF.

The rearrangement links TRBV21-1 to TRBJ1-1. TRBV21-1 is an annotated pseudogene. This CDR3 has 14 residues. The CDR3 nucleotides are TGTGCCAGCGAAGATCCGAATTTTCTATCTGAAGCTTTCTTT. This codes for CASEDPNFLSEAFF.

The chain is built from TRBV6-5 and TRBJ1-1; no clear D gene. The CDR3 has 16 residues. Trimming pared 2 bases from V and 2 bases from J, leaving 15 bases between. The germline gives CDR1 MNHEY, CDR2 SVGAGI. CDR3 DNA: TGTGCCAGCAGTTACGGTTCGGGGATGGGAAACACTGAAGCTTTCTTT. Amino acid sequence: CASSYGSGMGNTEAFF.

This chain connects TRBV4-2 to TRBJ2-5; 8 bases are shared with TRBD2. The DNA end is more similar to TRBJ2-7, so the J call may be wrong. Per the germline V gene, CDR1 is LGHNA and CDR2 is YNFKEQ. There are 15 residues in the CDR3. The CDR3 DNA reads TGTGCCAGCAGCCAAACTAGCGGCAGCTTATACGAGCAGTACTTC. This encodes CASSQTSGSLYEQYF.

This rearrangement joins TRBV28 to TRBJ2-1; D might be TRBD2 (5 bases). Germline V gene lookup returns CDR1 MDHEN and CDR2 SYDVKM. The germline V and J ends were trimmed by 1 base and 5 bases, with 12 bases remaining between them. The CDR3 totals 15 residues. CDR3 DNA: TGTGCCAGCAGTTTATTTCGGACTTCGAACAATGAGCAGTTCTTC. It codes for CASSLFRTSNNEQFF.

The chain has TRBV6-1 and TRBJ2-4, with D hard to call. The CDR3 is 17 residues long. The germline gives CDR1 MNHNS, CDR2 SASEGT. With 3 bases removed from V and 0 bases from J, the gap between germline ends came to 15 bases. CDR3 DNA: TGTGCCAGCAGTGATCGGAGCCAGCGTCTAGCCAAAAACATTCAGTACTTC. It codes for CASSDRSQRLAKNIQYF.